Below are 15 T cell receptor beta chains sequenced from a single sample in a study of blood T cells in healthy people across ages. Using a J-beta primer mix together with a sample-barcoded 5' primer, a second PCR was run for roughly 6 to 12 cycles. TCRdb used MiXCR to reprocess the 5' RACE reads, holding one entry per CDR3 protein. The sample carries roughly 680,000 distinct CDR3 sequences, 52% recorded once. The sample comprised blood. These receptors all come from a woman older than 75 in good health.

This clonotype has at least ten counts. The CDR3 spells CASSEALLGGRSPYEQYF. The CDR3 DNA sequence: TGTGCCAGCAGTGAAGCGCTTCTGGGGGGCAGATCCCCCTACGAGCAGTACTTC. The chain employs TRBV6-1 and TRBJ2-7; D could derive from TRBD1 or TRBD2 (6 bases each). With 0 bases removed from V and 2 bases from J, the gap between germline ends came to 20 bases. Germline loops: CDR1 MNHNS, CDR2 SASEGT. There are 18 residues in the CDR3.

This clonotype was picked up a small number of times. The chain couples TRBV7-9 to TRBJ2-5; 8 bases line up with TRBD2. This CDR3 comprises 16 residues. Germline lookup yields CDR1 SEHNR and CDR2 FQNEAQ (reference sequence). V trimming: 0 bases; J trimming: 11 bases; junction bases outside the gene matches: 14. The DNA of the CDR3 is TGTGCCAGCAGCTTAGCAGGAGCGGGGGCTTTCAATGAGCAGTACTTC. Translation: CASSLAGAGAFNEQYF.

Remarks on this clonotype: This may arise from a read error, as a much more abundant clone is one base away. The chain links TRBV4-1 to TRBJ2-5; the match to TRBD2 covers 11 bases. Germline V gene lookup returns CDR1 MGHRA and CDR2 YSYEKL. The V segment lost 4 bases and the J segment 2 bases; nucleotides outside the gene matches: 6. The CDR3 sequence is 16 residues long. This CDR3 reads CASSLRGLAVQETQYF. The DNA of the CDR3 is TGCGCCAGCAGCCTCAGGGGACTAGCGGTTCAAGAGACCCAGTACTTC.

In its sample, this clonotype was seen a few times. The chain combines TRBV6-6 with TRBJ2-5; D gene unclear. The CDR3 length is 13 residues. Per the germline V gene, CDR1 is MNHNY and CDR2 is SVGAGI (reference sequence). The V end lost 2 bases, the J end lost 5 bases, and 9 bases lay between the germline ends. As DNA, the CDR3 is TGTGCCAGCAGTTACACTATTGCGGAGACCCAGTACTTC. Its translation: CASSYTIAETQYF.

This sequence joins TRBV28 and TRBJ1-5; D not certain. V gave up 7 bases and J gave up 3 bases, with 13 bases separating them. Per the germline V gene, CDR1 is MDHEN and CDR2 is SYDVKM. The CDR3 sequence is 14 residues long. The CDR3 DNA sequence: TGTGCCAGCACCCCGGGCGGCTACAATCAGCCCCAGCATTTT. Translating gives CASTPGGYNQPQHF.

There are a few counts of this clonotype. CDR3 amino acids: CASSIGSQPQHF. The CDR3 DNA sequence: TGTGCCAGCAGCATTGGGTCTCAGCCCCAGCATTTT. The chain is built from TRBV7-9 and TRBJ1-5; D is unclear. Per germline, CDR1 SEHNR and CDR2 FQNEAQ (reference sequence). This CDR3 has 12 residues. The V gene lost 5 bases and the J gene lost 6 bases, with 8 bases spanning the gap.

This clonotype was detected only once. The genes are TRBV6-5 and TRBJ1-6; D is unresolved. In germline, CDR1 is MNHEY, CDR2 SVGAGI. The V and J ends lost 2 bases and 10 bases respectively, with 12 bases between them. The CDR3 sequence is 14 residues long. CDR3 sequence: CASSYGVLGSPLHF. The CDR3 bases are TGTGCCAGCAGTTACGGGGTCCTTGGGTCACCCCTCCACTTT.

This chain connects TRBV5-8 to TRBJ1-1; 8 bases line up with TRBD1. The CDR3 is made up of 13 amino acids. Germline V CDR1 and CDR2: SGHTS, YDEGEE. With 3 bases clipped from V and 10 bases from J, the junction kept 8 bases outside the gene matches. The CDR3 DNA reads as TGTGCCAGCAGCTCGAACAGGGGGTCCAGAGCTTTCTTT. It is translated as CASSSNRGSRAFF.

The chain links TRBV7-9 to TRBJ2-7; D is ambiguous. CDR1 and CDR2 (germline): SEHNR, FQNEAQ (reference sequence). V was clipped by 4 bases and J by 0 bases, with 4 bases between them. The CDR3 is 12 amino acids. Here the CDR3 reads CASSWNSYEQYF. In DNA form, the CDR3 reads TGTGCCAGCAGCTGGAACTCCTACGAGCAGTACTTC.

The V and J genes are TRBV20-1 and TRBJ2-4; tentatively, D is TRBD2 (5 bases). Near its end, the DNA agrees better with TRBJ2-7, so the J call may be wrong. Germline lookup yields CDR1 DFQATT and CDR2 SNEGSKA (reference sequence). This CDR3 is built from 15 residues. CDR3 nucleotide sequence: TGCAGTGCTAGAGATGTCCGGGAACACGTTACCGAGCAGTACTTC. It encodes CSARDVREHVTEQYF.

In regard to this clonotype: A much larger clone differs by one base, so this may be a read error. The chain is built from TRBV12-3 or TRBV12-4 and TRBJ2-1; 8 bases align to TRBD2. The CDR3 is 16 amino acids. J was trimmed by 10 bases and V by 1 base; bases with no gene match: 12. The CDR3 region has the DNA TGTGCCAGCAGTTTAGGGGCTAGCGGGTTCCCCTACGAGCAGTTCTTC. Amino acids: CASSLGASGFPYEQFF.

For this clonotype: This may be a read error: a much more frequent sequence differs by one nucleotide. The J gene is TRBJ2-1, the V gene TRBV5-1; D uncertain. Trimming shortened V by 4 bases and J by 0 bases, and 11 bases separated the two germline ends. The germline V gene encodes CDR1 SGHRS and CDR2 YFSETQ. The CDR3 has 15 residues. The CDR3 sequence is CASSRARVSYNEQFF. CDR3 sequence (DNA): TGCGCCAGCAGCAGGGCCCGGGTCTCCTACAATGAGCAGTTCTTC.

This clonotype was found many times. The chain is built from TRBV20-1 and TRBJ1-6; 9 bases align to TRBD1. V trimming: 3 bases; J trimming: 10 bases; junction bases outside the gene matches: 4. Germline assignment: CDR1 DFQATT and CDR2 SNEGSKA (reference sequence). This CDR3 has 13 amino acids. Here the CDR3 DNA reads TGCAGTGCTAGGGGACAGGGACTATCACCCCTCCACTTT. Residues: CSARGQGLSPLHF.

The V and J genes are TRBV20-1 and TRBJ1-2; perhaps TRBD1 as D (5 bases). Germline lookup yields CDR1 DFQATT and CDR2 SNEGSKA (reference sequence). Trimming left V 5 bases short and J 7 bases short, with 11 bases between. The CDR3 runs to 11 residues. The CDR3 coding sequence is TGCAGTGCTGCGGGGGGACTTGGCTACACCTTC. This sequence encodes CSAAGGLGYTF.

The V call is TRBV20-1, the J call TRBJ2-7; 11 nucleotides agree with TRBD1. The CDR3 spans 15 residues. Trimming took 5 bases from V and 2 from J; bases not matched to a gene: 8. From germline, CDR1 is DFQATT and CDR2 SNEGSKA (reference sequence). CDR3 coding DNA: TGCAGTGCTCGGTCGGACAGGGGGCTAACCTACGAGCAGTACTTC. Its translation: CSARSDRGLTYEQYF.